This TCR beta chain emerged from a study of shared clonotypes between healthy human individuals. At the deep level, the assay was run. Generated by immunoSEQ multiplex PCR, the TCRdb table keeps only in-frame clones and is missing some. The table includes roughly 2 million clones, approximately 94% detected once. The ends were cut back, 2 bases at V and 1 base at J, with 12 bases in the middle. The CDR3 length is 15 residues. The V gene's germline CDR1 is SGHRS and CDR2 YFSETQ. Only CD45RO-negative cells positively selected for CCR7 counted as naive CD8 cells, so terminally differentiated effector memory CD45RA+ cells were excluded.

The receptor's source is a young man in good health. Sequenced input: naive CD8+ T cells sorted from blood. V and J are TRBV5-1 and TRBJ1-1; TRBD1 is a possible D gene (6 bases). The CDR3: CASSLGTSGNTEAFF. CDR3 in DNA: TGCGCCAGCAGCTTAGGGACAAGCGGGAACACTGAAGCTTTCTTT. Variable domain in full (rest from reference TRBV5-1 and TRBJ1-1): KAGVTQTPRYLIKTRGQQVTLSCSPISGHRSVSWYQQTPGQGLQFLFEYFSETQRNKGNFPGRFSGRQFSNSRSEMNVSTLELGDSALYLCASSLGTSGNTEAFFGQGTRLTVV.